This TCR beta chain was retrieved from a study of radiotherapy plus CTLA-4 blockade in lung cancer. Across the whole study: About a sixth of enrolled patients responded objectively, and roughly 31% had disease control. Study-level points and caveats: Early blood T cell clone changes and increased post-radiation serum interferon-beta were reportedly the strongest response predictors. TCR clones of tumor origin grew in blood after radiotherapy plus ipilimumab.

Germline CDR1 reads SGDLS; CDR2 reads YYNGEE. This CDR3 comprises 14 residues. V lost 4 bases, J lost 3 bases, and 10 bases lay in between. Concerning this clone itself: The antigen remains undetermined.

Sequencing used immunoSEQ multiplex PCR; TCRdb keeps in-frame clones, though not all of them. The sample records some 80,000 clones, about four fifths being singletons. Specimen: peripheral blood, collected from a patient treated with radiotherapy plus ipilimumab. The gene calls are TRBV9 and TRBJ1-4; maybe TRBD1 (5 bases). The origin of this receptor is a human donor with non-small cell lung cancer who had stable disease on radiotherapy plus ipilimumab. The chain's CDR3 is CASSQTVSNEKLFF. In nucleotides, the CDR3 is TGTGCCAGCAGCCAGACAGTCTCTAATGAAAAACTGTTTTTT.